This is a list of T cell receptor beta chains from one sample in a study of patients and donors after allogeneic stem cell transplantation. TCRdb redid the calling of the RT-PCR reads with MiXCR, one entry per CDR3 protein. The sample has 190,000 or so distinct CDR3 sequences; around 40% are singletons. Sequenced material: blood, either unsorted or a sorted T cell fraction (not recorded which). The receptors stem from a human donor who was either an allogeneic HSCT recipient or a stem cell or donor lymphocyte infusion donor (not recorded which). It is not recorded whose cells these are; they may come from a transplant donor. Each CDR3 is given with its conserved first and last residue. D genes are given only for firm matches. For some rows the clone size is stated as once, few or many, or as a class when expanded; others skip it.

J: TRBJ2-3; D: -; V: TRBV3-1; size: -; DNA: TGTGCCAGCAGCCAACGGGGGCCTTCCACAGATACGCAGTATTTT; CDR3: CASSQRGPSTDTQYF
J: TRBJ1-2; D: -; V: TRBV5-7; size: few; DNA: TGTGCCAGCAGCTCTATTGACCAGAACTATGGCTACACCTTC; CDR3: CASSSIDQNYGYTF
J: TRBJ1-5; D: -; V: TRBV15; size: few; DNA: TGTGCCACCAGCGATCGGAGGGAGCCCCAGCATTTT; CDR3: CATSDRREPQHF
J: TRBJ1-2; D: -; V: TRBV3-1; size: -; DNA: TGTGCCAGCAGCCAAGACGTCGCGCGGTCCTATGGCTACACCTTC; CDR3: CASSQDVARSYGYTF
J: TRBJ1-2; D: TRBD1; V: TRBV7-8; size: few; DNA: TGTGCCAGCAGCTCAGGGGGCCCCTATGGCTACACCTTC; CDR3: CASSSGGPYGYTF
J: TRBJ2-3; D: -; V: TRBV20-1; size: few; DNA: TGCAGCGGGAGATTTGATACGCAGTATTTT; CDR3: CSGRFDTQYF
J: TRBJ2-1; D: -; V: TRBV7-9; size: -; DNA: TGTGCCAGCAGCCCCTACAAGAATGAGCAGTTCTTC; CDR3: CASSPYKNEQFF
J: TRBJ1-4; D: -; V: TRBV15; size: -; DNA: TGTGCCACCAGCAGGGCCCCTAAGGAAAAACTGTTTTTT; CDR3: CATSRAPKEKLFF
J: TRBJ1-5; D: TRBD1; V: TRBV7-9; size: -; DNA: TGTGCCAGCAGCTCCACAGGGGTCAATCAGCCCCAGCATTTT; CDR3: CASSSTGVNQPQHF
J: TRBJ2-1; D: TRBD2; V: TRBV9; size: -; DNA: TGTGCCAGCAGCGCGATAGCGGGGGTGTGGAATGAGCAGTTCTTC; CDR3: CASSAIAGVWNEQFF
J: TRBJ1-1; D: TRBD1; V: TRBV29-1; size: few; DNA: TGCAGCGGACAGGGGGCGAACACTGAAGCTTTCTTT; CDR3: CSGQGANTEAFF
J: TRBJ1-4; D: -; V: TRBV5-1; size: -; DNA: TGCGCCAGCAGCTTGGAGACGGGATCTAATGAAAAACTGTTTTTT; CDR3: CASSLETGSNEKLFF
J: TRBJ1-2; D: TRBD1; V: TRBV29-1; size: -; DNA: TGCAGCGCAAGACAGGGCTATGGCTACACCTTC; CDR3: CSARQGYGYTF
J: TRBJ1-6; D: -; V: TRBV7-6; size: -; DNA: TGTGCCAGCAGCCCGCGCCCAGGGAGTAATTCACCCCTCCACTTT; CDR3: CASSPRPGSNSPLHF
J: TRBJ2-1; D: -; V: TRBV5-1; size: -; DNA: TGCGCCAGCAGACTCTCGCAGGGCGATGAGCAGTTCTTC; CDR3: CASRLSQGDEQFF
J: TRBJ1-5; D: TRBD1; V: TRBV7-2; size: -; DNA: TGTGCCAGCAGCTTTGACAGGGGGGGCCATCAGCCCCAGCATTTT; CDR3: CASSFDRGGHQPQHF
J: TRBJ2-1; D: -; V: TRBV28; size: few; DNA: TGTGCCAGCAGTTTCCGACAGCAATACAATGAGCAGTTCTTC; CDR3: CASSFRQQYNEQFF
J: TRBJ1-1; D: -; V: TRBV9; size: -; DNA: TGTGCCAGCAGCGTAGTAGCTGGAAGCACTGAAGCTTTCTTT; CDR3: CASSVVAGSTEAFF
J: TRBJ1-2; D: TRBD1; V: TRBV12-3/TRBV12-4; size: -; DNA: TGTGCCAGCAGTTCAGAAGGGGGCACCTATGGCTACACCTTC; CDR3: CASSSEGGTYGYTF
J: TRBJ2-2; D: TRBD1; V: TRBV12-3/TRBV12-4; size: -; DNA: TGTGCCAGCAGTCAACAGGGGAGCACCGGGGAGCTGTTTTTT; CDR3: CASSQQGSTGELFF
J: TRBJ1-4; D: TRBD1; V: TRBV12-3/TRBV12-4; size: -; DNA: TGTGCCAGCAGTTTATCCCGGGACAGGGGGCGTTTTTATGAAAAACTGTTTTTT; CDR3: CASSLSRDRGRFYEKLFF
J: TRBJ1-2; D: -; V: TRBV5-4; size: few; DNA: TGTGCCAGCAGCCTCCCCACCGGACAGAGGCGAGATGGCTACACCTTC; CDR3: CASSLPTGQRRDGYTF
J: TRBJ2-1; D: -; V: TRBV7-9; size: -; DNA: TGTGCCAGCAGCTTCGCTCCCGCGGGGCAGGGGTTTTACAATGAGCAGTTCTTC; CDR3: CASSFAPAGQGFYNEQFF
J: TRBJ2-5; D: -; V: TRBV11-2; size: -; DNA: TGTGCCAGCAGTGTGGCGGACCAAGAGACCCAGTACTTC; CDR3: CASSVADQETQYF
J: TRBJ1-5; D: TRBD1; V: TRBV6-5; size: -; DNA: TGTGCCAGCAGTCCCAACAGGGGACTCAATCAGCCCCAGCATTTT; CDR3: CASSPNRGLNQPQHF
J: TRBJ2-5; D: TRBD1; V: TRBV12-3/TRBV12-4; size: few; DNA: TGTGCCAGCATCCGACAGGGGTCCGAGACCCAGTACTTC; CDR3: CASIRQGSETQYF
J: TRBJ1-2; D: TRBD1; V: TRBV4-1; size: once; DNA: TGCGCCAGCAGCCATGACGGACAGGCGGTCACCTTC; CDR3: CASSHDGQAVTF
J: TRBJ1-1; D: TRBD1; V: TRBV6-5; size: few; DNA: TGTGCCAGCCTGGGAACAGGGGCCTTCACTGAAGCTTTCTTT; CDR3: CASLGTGAFTEAFF
J: TRBJ1-1; D: -; V: TRBV20-1; size: -; DNA: TGCAGTGCTACCAGAGGGAGCCTGAACACTGAAGCTTTCTTT; CDR3: CSATRGSLNTEAFF
J: TRBJ1-1; D: -; V: TRBV20-1; size: -; DNA: TGCAGTGCTAGCCAGAGGAATCCTGAAGCTTTCTTT; CDR3: CSASQRNPEAFF
J: TRBJ1-1; D: -; V: TRBV29-1; size: few; DNA: TGCAGCGTTTTTAGATGGGCAGGGAACACTGAAGCTTTCTTT; CDR3: CSVFRWAGNTEAFF
J: TRBJ1-5; D: -; V: TRBV11-2; size: -; DNA: TGTGCCAGCAGCTTACTGGGCTTGGATCAGCCCCAGCATTTT; CDR3: CASSLLGLDQPQHF
J: TRBJ2-2; D: TRBD2; V: TRBV10-2; size: few; DNA: TGCGCCAGCAGTTCGATCGGGGGGGTAGGGGAGCTGTTTTTT; CDR3: CASSSIGGVGELFF
J: TRBJ2-5; D: TRBD2; V: TRBV7-9; size: -; DNA: TGTGCCAGCAGCTCCTCCGGGACTAGCGGGGATAAAGAGACCCAGTACTTC; CDR3: CASSSSGTSGDKETQYF
J: TRBJ2-2; D: -; V: TRBV20-1; size: once; DNA: TGCAGTGCCTCCGGGACAATGAACACCGGGGAGCTGTTTTTT; CDR3: CSASGTMNTGELFF
J: TRBJ2-7; D: -; V: TRBV4-2; size: -; DNA: TGTGCCAGCAGCCAAGTAGGCCTGCGGGCCGTACCCTACGAGCAGTACTTC; CDR3: CASSQVGLRAVPYEQYF
J: TRBJ2-1; D: -; V: TRBV15; size: -; DNA: TGTGCCACCACCCTGGGGGGGGCCAATGAGCAGTTCTTC; CDR3: CATTLGGANEQFF
J: TRBJ1-3; D: -; V: TRBV9; size: few; DNA: TGTGCCAGCAGCGTAGGCGGTTGGGGAAACACCATATATTTT; CDR3: CASSVGGWGNTIYF
J: TRBJ1-1; D: -; V: TRBV12-3/TRBV12-4; size: many; DNA: TGTGCCAGCAGTTGGACAGTGAACACTGAAGCTTTCTTT; CDR3: CASSWTVNTEAFF
J: TRBJ2-2; D: -; V: TRBV7-2; size: few; DNA: TGTGCCAGCGGGTTAACTGGCGTTGGCGTGGAGCTGTTTTTT; CDR3: CASGLTGVGVELFF
J: TRBJ2-7; D: -; V: TRBV6-2/TRBV6-3; size: -; DNA: TGTGCCAGCAACAAACAGGGCCGCGAGCAGTACTTC; CDR3: CASNKQGREQYF
J: TRBJ1-1; D: -; V: TRBV12-3/TRBV12-4; size: -; DNA: TGTGCCAGCAGTTTTGACGGCCACACTGAAGCTTTCTTT; CDR3: CASSFDGHTEAFF
J: TRBJ1-1; D: TRBD1; V: TRBV29-1; size: few; DNA: TGCAGCGTGGCTGACAGGGTACAGACTGAAGCTTTCTTT; CDR3: CSVADRVQTEAFF
J: TRBJ1-4; D: -; V: TRBV7-2; size: once; DNA: TGTGCCAGCAGCTTAGTCAGCGGAGAAAAACTGTTTTTT; CDR3: CASSLVSGEKLFF
J: TRBJ2-3; D: -; V: TRBV5-1; size: -; DNA: TGCGCCAGCAGCCCCGGGGAGCCAACAGATACGCAGTATTTT; CDR3: CASSPGEPTDTQYF
J: TRBJ1-3; D: -; V: TRBV27; size: few; DNA: TGTGCCAGCAGTCCCCGACAGGACTTCCTCAGGGGCACCATATATTTT; CDR3: CASSPRQDFLRGTIYF
J: TRBJ2-7; D: -; V: TRBV11-1; size: -; DNA: TGTGCCAGCAGCTTAGCCCCAGGGGATAACGAGCAGTACTTC; CDR3: CASSLAPGDNEQYF
J: TRBJ2-7; D: -; V: TRBV6-1; size: -; DNA: TGTGCCAGCAGTAAGGGGGGGCGAAACTCCTACGAGCAGTACTTC; CDR3: CASSKGGRNSYEQYF
J: TRBJ2-6; D: -; V: TRBV7-9; size: few; DNA: TGTGCCAGCAGCTCCGCTGGGGCCAACGTCCTGACTTTC; CDR3: CASSSAGANVLTF
J: TRBJ1-2; D: -; V: TRBV4-3; size: -; DNA: TGCGCCAGCAGCCAAAGACGGGGCACTGCCTATGGCTACACCTTC; CDR3: CASSQRRGTAYGYTF
J: TRBJ1-2; D: -; V: TRBV4-3; size: -; DNA: TGCGCCAGCAGCCAGAGATTTCCCCTCTCTGGCTACACCTTC; CDR3: CASSQRFPLSGYTF
J: TRBJ1-2; D: -; V: TRBV6-1; size: -; DNA: TGTGCCAGCAGTGAAGCCTGGGAAGTCTATGGCTACACCTTC; CDR3: CASSEAWEVYGYTF
J: TRBJ1-2; D: -; V: TRBV27; size: few; DNA: TGTGCCAGCAGTTTTCGGGGGGGCTATGGCTACACCTTC; CDR3: CASSFRGGYGYTF
J: TRBJ2-3; D: TRBD2; V: TRBV5-1; size: -; DNA: TGCGCCAGCAGCCCGGAGACTAGCGGGGGCGTAGGTACGCAGTATTTT; CDR3: CASSPETSGGVGTQYF
J: TRBJ1-1; D: -; V: TRBV7-9; size: many; DNA: TGTGCCAGCAGCTTGTCAGGGAAGGCTGAAGCTTTCTTT; CDR3: CASSLSGKAEAFF
J: TRBJ1-5; D: -; V: TRBV20-1; size: many; DNA: TGCAGTGCTAGCAGGGGAGACAATCAGCCCCAGCATTTT; CDR3: CSASRGDNQPQHF
J: TRBJ1-4; D: -; V: TRBV12-3/TRBV12-4; size: -; DNA: TGTGCCAGCAGTTTCGGACGGGCAGGTGAAAAACTGTTTTTT; CDR3: CASSFGRAGEKLFF
J: TRBJ1-5; D: -; V: TRBV7-2; size: -; DNA: TGTGCCAGCAGCTTAGGGATCGACAGCAAAGGCAATCAGCCCCAGCATTTT; CDR3: CASSLGIDSKGNQPQHF
J: TRBJ1-2; D: -; V: TRBV6-6; size: few; DNA: TGTGCCAGCAGTCACCGGACAGCGGACAACTATGGCTACACCTTC; CDR3: CASSHRTADNYGYTF